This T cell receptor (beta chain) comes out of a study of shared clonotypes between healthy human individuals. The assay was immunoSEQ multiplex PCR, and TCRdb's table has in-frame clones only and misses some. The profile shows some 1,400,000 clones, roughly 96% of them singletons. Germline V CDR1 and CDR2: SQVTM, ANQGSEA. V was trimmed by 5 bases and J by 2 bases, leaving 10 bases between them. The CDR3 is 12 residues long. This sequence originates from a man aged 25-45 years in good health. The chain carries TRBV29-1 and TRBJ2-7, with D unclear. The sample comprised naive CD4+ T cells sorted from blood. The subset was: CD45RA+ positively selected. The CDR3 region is CSVRPSTYEQYF. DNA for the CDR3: TGCAGCGTTCGGCCCAGCACCTACGAGCAGTACTTC.